These 13 T cell receptor beta chains were all obtained from the same sample, sequenced in a study of control samples from healthy donors and cancer patients. Sequencing used immunoSEQ multiplex PCR; TCRdb keeps in-frame clones, though not all of them. The table includes 100,000 to 120,000 clones, 70% to 90% detected once. Sequencing was performed on PBMCs. The origin of the receptors is a woman aged 55-75 years with lung cancer.

The chain joins TRBV7-8 to TRBJ1-1; 7 nucleotides line up with TRBD1. Germline V lookup: CDR1 SGHVS, CDR2 FQNEAQ. The CDR3 has 15 residues. V shed 1 base, J shed 5 bases, and the junction held 7 bases outside the gene matches. The CDR3 sequence is CASSLEAGGGTEAFF. CDR3 DNA sequence: TGTGCCAGCAGCTTAGAGGCAGGGGGGGGAACTGAAGCTTTCTTT.

The table lists this clone with a few counts. V is TRBV19 and J is TRBJ2-2; D not certain. The V and J ends lost 0 bases and 1 base respectively, with 6 bases between them. CDR1 is LNHDA and CDR2 is SQIVND in the germline V gene (reference sequence). The CDR3 has 15 amino acids. CDR3 amino acids: CASSIDLGNTGELFF. Here the CDR3 DNA reads TGTGCCAGTAGTATAGATCTCGGGAACACCGGGGAGCTGTTTTTT. The full variable domain, rest sourced from reference TRBV19 and TRBJ2-2, is DGGITQSPKYLFRKEGQNVTLSCEQNLNHDAMYWYRQDPGQGLRLIYYSQIVNDFQKGDIAEGYSVSREKKESFPLTVTSAQKNPTAFYLCASSIDLGNTGELFFGEGSRLTVL.

The chain joins TRBV7-6 to TRBJ2-5; TRBD2 is a possible D gene (6 bases). This CDR3 contains 15 residues. The germline CDR1 and CDR2 sequences are SGHVS and FNYEAQ. The ends were cut back, 5 bases at V and 2 bases at J, with 15 bases in the middle. The CDR3 coding sequence is TGTGCCAGCAGCCCCATCGGGGGAGATCAAGAGACCCAGTACTTC. It codes for CASSPIGGDQETQYF.

Of note for this clone: This specimen includes other DNA sequences encoding the same CDR3. This chain joins TRBV7-3 and TRBJ2-2, with D possibly matching TRBD1 (5 bases). Trimming left V 4 bases short and J 3 bases short, with 9 bases between. The CDR3 has 14 amino acids. Germline-derived CDR1 and CDR2 are SGHTA and FQGTGA. CDR3 nucleotides: TGTGCCAGCAGCTCCGGACAACACACCGGGGAGCTGTTTTTT. Protein sequence: CASSSGQHTGELFF. Using reference TRBV7-3 and TRBJ2-2 for the parts outside the CDR3, the full variable domain is GAGVSQTPSNKVTEKGKYVELRCDPISGHTALYWYRQSLGQGPEFLIYFQGTGAADDSGLPNDRFFAVRPEGSVSTLKIQRTERGDSAVYLCASSSGQHTGELFFGEGSRLTVL.

V gene TRBV19 combines with J gene TRBJ2-3; D is ambiguous. Trimming removed 1 base at V and 2 bases at J, with 7 bases between. Germline values: CDR1 LNHDA, CDR2 SQIVND (reference sequence). This CDR3 is built from 14 residues. CDR3 sequence: CASSIGSYTDTQYF. The CDR3 nucleotides read TGTGCCAGTAGTATAGGATCCTACACAGATACGCAGTATTTT.

This clone has only one observation. The chain carries TRBV6-6 and TRBJ1-1, with a tentative D call TRBD1 (5 bases). The CDR3 has 14 amino acids. V was cut by 5 bases and J by 2 bases, with 12 bases left in between. The germline V gene encodes CDR1 MNHNY and CDR2 SVGAGI (reference sequence). CDR3 region: CASSGGRINTEAFF. The CDR3 DNA reads TGTGCCAGCAGTGGGGGACGGATTAACACTGAAGCTTTCTTT.

This clone showed up just a few times. The chain is built from TRBV4-1 and TRBJ2-7; the match to TRBD2 covers 9 bases. Unmatched junction bases numbered 10, after V lost 4 bases and J lost 3 bases. The CDR3 covers 16 residues. Looked up from germline, CDR1 is MGHRA and CDR2 is YSYEKL. CDR3 region: CASSPDPGTSLYEQYF. The CDR3 DNA sequence: TGCGCCAGCAGCCCAGACCCCGGGACTAGCCTCTACGAGCAGTACTTC.

The V and J genes are TRBV7-2 and TRBJ2-1; no definite D call. Germline CDR1 and CDR2: SGHTA and FQGNSA. Trimming left V 1 base short and J 3 bases short, with 7 bases between. The CDR3 is 14 residues long. CDR3 sequence: CASSLGSIYNEQFF. The CDR3 nucleotides read TGTGCCAGCAGCTTAGGCAGCATCTACAATGAGCAGTTCTTC.

This chain joins TRBV2 and TRBJ2-5; 7 bases are shared with TRBD1. The CDR3 has 13 residues. J lost 2 bases, V lost 11 bases, and 8 bases had no gene match. Germline CDR1 reads SNHLY; CDR2 reads FYNNEI. As DNA, the CDR3 is TGTGCCGGCCAAACGGACAGGCAAGAGACCCAGTACTTC. The encoded protein is CAGQTDRQETQYF.

The chain uses TRBV10-3 and TRBJ1-1, with D unclear. Per the germline V gene, CDR1 is ENHRY and CDR2 is SYGVKD. Trimming removed 10 bases from V and 3 bases from J, with 21 bases in between. The CDR3 covers 15 residues. The CDR3 nucleotides are TGTGCCACCCAACATCCAGCGTCCCGGGACACTGAAGCTTTCTTT. Translating gives CATQHPASRDTEAFF.

The rearrangement uses TRBV5-5 and TRBJ1-2, with D maybe TRBD1 (6 bases). V was clipped by 4 bases and J by 7 bases, with 20 bases between them. The CDR3 loop spans 15 amino acids. Germline V gene lookup returns CDR1 SGHKS and CDR2 YYEKEE (reference sequence). This CDR3 reads CASSAAGARGSGYTF. DNA for the CDR3: TGTGCCAGCAGCGCAGCAGGGGCTCGCGGCTCTGGCTACACCTTC.

The chain links TRBV6-6 to TRBJ1-4; D is uncertain. CDR3 size: 13 residues. CDR1 MNHNY and CDR2 SVGAGI come from the germline V gene (reference sequence). Between the trimmed V and J ends, which lost 1 base and 2 bases, there was a span of 2 bases. CDR3 in DNA: TGTGCCAGCAGTTACTGGACTAATGAAAAACTGTTTTTT. Translated: CASSYWTNEKLFF.

This chain connects TRBV18 to TRBJ2-1; 13 bases align to TRBD2. CDR1 is KGHSH and CDR2 is LQKENI in the germline V gene. V dropped 5 bases and J dropped 8; count of bases not matched to a gene: 9. The CDR3 sequence is 16 residues long. CDR3 sequence (DNA): TGTGCCAGCTCAAGCAGCGGACTAGCGGGAGTCTATGAGCAGTTCTTC. Its protein product is CASSSSGLAGVYEQFF.